These 20 T cell receptor beta chains share one sample of origin, sequenced in a study of beta chain features in type 1 diabetes (dated by TCRdb to the late 2010s). What the authors observed across the whole study: Type 1 diabetes patients showed a moderate but significant shortening of TCRB CDR3 length in all four CD4+ subsets.

The receptor library was made with the immunoSEQ multiplex PCR assay. The High Capacity cDNA Reverse Transcription Kit was used to reverse transcribe all of the isolated RNA, meaning that expressed TCRB transcripts were what got sequenced. Here the immuneACCESS table is served through TCRdb, limited to in-frame sequences with V and J called. Missing clones are a known gap in these copies; in checked studies unresolved V genes cover under half, and the rest lacks a known reason. The sample data list almost 350,000 clones, and roughly 9% of these were observed just once. The top ten constitute about 1% of the sample. These receptors have no known antigen. The sequenced sample consisted of central memory CD4+ T cells from blood. All receptors come from a man in his thirties or forties with type 1 diabetes.

The chain employs TRBV25-1 and TRBJ1-1; weak D call: TRBD1 (5 bases). CDR1 MGHDK and CDR2 SYGVNS come from the germline V gene. The CDR3 has 13 residues. Trimming cost V 4 bases and J 3 bases, with 9 bases left between them. The CDR3: CASSVQGDTEAFF. DNA of the CDR3: TGTGCCAGCAGTGTTCAGGGAGACACTGAAGCTTTCTTT.

This clone was seen a handful of times. The chain employs TRBV7-2 and TRBJ2-6, with D unresolved. Germline CDR1 and CDR2: SGHTA and FQGNSA. V lost 1 base and J 0 bases, leaving 7 bases between the germline ends. The CDR3 covers 16 residues. The CDR3, as DNA: TGTGCCAGCAGCTTAGATCCAGGCTCTGGGGCCAACGTCCTGACTTTC. Its translation: CASSLDPGSGANVLTF.

The chain has TRBV11-3 and TRBJ2-3, with TRBD1 identical over 8 bases. This CDR3 spans 16 amino acids. CDR1 and CDR2 from the germline V gene are SGHNT and YENEEA. V dropped 5 bases and J dropped 1; count of bases not matched to a gene: 8. CDR3 in amino acids: CASSPGQGLGTDTQYF. As DNA, the CDR3 is TGTGCCAGCAGCCCAGGACAGGGACTGGGCACAGATACGCAGTATTTT. Full variable domain (remainder filled in from reference TRBV11-3 and TRBJ2-3): EAGVVQSPRYKIIEKKQPVAFWCNPISGHNTLYWYLQNLGQGPELLIRYENEEAVDDSQLPKDRFSAERLKGVDSTLKIQPAELGDSAVYLCASSPGQGLGTDTQYFGPGTRLTVL.

The rearrangement uses TRBV5-1 and TRBJ2-5; weak D call: TRBD1 (6 bases). V shed 4 bases and J shed 1 base, with 14 bases lying between them. CDR1 SGHRS and CDR2 YFSETQ come from the germline V gene. CDR3 length: 15 amino acids. This CDR3 reads CASSDGVGAQETQYF. The CDR3 DNA follows: TGCGCCAGCAGCGATGGGGTGGGGGCCCAAGAGACCCAGTACTTC.

The chain joins TRBV18 to TRBJ2-6, with D hard to call. The V end lost 5 bases, the J end lost 0 bases, and 8 bases lay between the germline ends. CDR1 and CDR2 from the germline V gene are KGHSH and LQKENI. The CDR3 contains 15 residues. The CDR3: CASSGRGSGANVLTF. The CDR3 bases are TGTGCCAGCTCAGGCAGAGGCTCTGGGGCCAACGTCCTGACTTTC.

The chain is built from TRBV19 and TRBJ1-4, with D tentatively TRBD1 (5 bases). From germline, CDR1 is LNHDA and CDR2 SQIVND (reference sequence). Trimming shortened V by 11 bases and J by 4 bases, and 17 bases separated the two germline ends. This CDR3 is built from 14 residues. CDR3 region: CAGTEPGHNEKLFF. The CDR3 DNA reads TGTGCCGGGACGGAACCGGGCCATAATGAAAAACTGTTTTTT.

The chain employs TRBV15 and TRBJ1-5; D remains unclear. V was cut by 0 bases and J by 5 bases, with 14 bases left in between. The CDR3 runs 16 residues. Germline V gene sequence: CDR1 LNHNV, CDR2 YYDKDF (reference sequence). The CDR3 here is CATSRDHGRDYQPQHF. CDR3 nucleotide sequence: TGTGCCACCAGCAGAGATCATGGCAGAGACTATCAGCCCCAGCATTTT. Together with reference TRBV15 and TRBJ1-5, the CDR3 gives the full variable domain: DAMVIQNPRYQVTQFGKPVTLSCSQTLNHNVMYWYQQKSSQAPKLLFHYYDKDFNNEADTPDNFQSRRPNTSFCFLDIRSPGLGDTAMYLCATSRDHGRDYQPQHFGDGTRLSIL.

As regards this clone: This may be a read error, as it is one base from a much larger clone. The identical CDR3 is also encoded by other nucleotide sequences in the sample. The J gene is TRBJ1-1, the V gene TRBV21-1. TRBV21-1 is an annotated pseudogene. This CDR3 region has 15 residues. CDR3 amino acids: CASRVEWGLYTEAFF. CDR3 nucleotide sequence: TGTGCCAGCAGGGTCGAGTGGGGGTTATACACTGAAGCTTTCTTC.

This clone occurred a few times. The chain links TRBV4-3 to TRBJ2-5, with 8 bases matching TRBD2. V was pared by 1 base and J by 5 bases, with 6 bases of the junction left unmatched. The CDR3 has 15 residues. Germline loops: CDR1 LGHNA, CDR2 YSLEER. The CDR3 DNA sequence: TGCGCCAGCAGCCAAGGAGCGGGGGTAGGGGAGACCCAGTACTTC. Its translation is CASSQGAGVGETQYF.

In its sample, this clone was seen many times. The rearrangement uses TRBV27 and TRBJ1-4; 7 bases line up with TRBD1. This CDR3 is built from 16 residues. V shed 5 bases and J 6 bases; nucleotides not matched to a gene: 12. Germline loops: CDR1 MNHEY, CDR2 SMNVEV (reference sequence). In nucleotides, the CDR3 is TGTGCCAGCAGTCCCTTTTCGACAGGGAAAGATGAAAAACTGTTTTTT. Translated: CASSPFSTGKDEKLFF.

The J gene is TRBJ1-3, the V gene TRBV7-2; D gene uncertain. CDR1 and CDR2 from the germline V gene are SGHTA and FQGNSA. V gave up 1 base and J gave up 0 bases, with 7 bases separating them. The CDR3 sequence is 15 residues long. CDR3 sequence reads: CASSLGLSSGNTIYF. The CDR3, as DNA: TGTGCCAGCAGCTTAGGCCTATCCTCTGGAAACACCATATATTTT.

The table lists this clone with a few counts. The V gene is TRBV30, the J gene TRBJ2-3; 8 positions match TRBD2. J gave up 1 base and V 8 bases, and 8 bases lay outside the gene matches. Looked up from germline, CDR1 is GTSNPN and CDR2 is SVGIG (reference sequence). The CDR3 has 14 amino acids. The DNA of the CDR3 is TGTGCCACCCCCCCAGCGGGGGGCACAGATACGCAGTATTTT. This encodes CATPPAGGTDTQYF.

V usage is TRBV4-3 and J usage is TRBJ1-1, with D maybe TRBD1 (6 bases). Between the trimmed V and J ends, which lost 0 bases and 5 bases, there was a span of 16 bases. CDR1 and CDR2 from the germline V gene are LGHNA and YSLEER. The CDR3 runs 16 residues. The chain's CDR3 is CASSQEVTGKWTEAFF. The CDR3 DNA follows: TGCGCCAGCAGCCAAGAGGTCACAGGGAAGTGGACTGAAGCTTTCTTT.

This clone occurred a few times. The rearrangement uses TRBV29-1 and TRBJ2-5; possibly TRBD2 for D (6 bases). There are 14 residues in the CDR3. From germline, CDR1 is SQVTM and CDR2 ANQGSEA. Trimming removed 7 bases from V and 3 bases from J, with 18 bases in between. In nucleotides, the CDR3 is TGCAGCGCCCGACGATGGGGAGGAGAAGAGACCCAGTACTTC. Its protein product is CSARRWGGEETQYF.

This clone has only a few counts. V is TRBV19 and J is TRBJ2-7; D possibly uses TRBD1 or TRBD2 (5 bases each). The V and J ends lost 4 bases and 5 bases respectively, with 18 bases between them. This CDR3 contains 15 residues. Germline assignment: CDR1 LNHDA and CDR2 SQIVND (reference sequence). This chain's CDR3 is CASSTRQFGGDEQYF. CDR3 coding DNA: TGTGCCAGTAGTACGAGACAGTTTGGAGGTGACGAGCAGTACTTC.

With respect to this clone: Additional DNA sequences in this sample encode the identical CDR3. The chain employs TRBV7-2 and TRBJ2-1; D may be TRBD2 (5 bases). V was shortened by 5 bases and J by 9 bases, with 11 bases between the two germline ends. Germline V gene sequence: CDR1 SGHTA, CDR2 FQGNSA. The CDR3 has 12 amino acids. CDR3 region: CASSLTRGEQFF. The CDR3 nucleotides are TGTGCCAGCAGCCTAACTCGGGGTGAGCAGTTCTTC.

The chain employs TRBV19 and TRBJ1-2; D call uncertain. The V end was cut by 6 bases, the J end by 4 bases, with 12 bases between. Per germline, CDR1 LNHDA and CDR2 SQIVND (reference sequence). The CDR3 extends over 13 amino acids. The CDR3 region is CASSKSFPYGYTF. The CDR3 DNA reads as TGTGCCAGTAGCAAATCGTTCCCCTATGGCTACACCTTC.

This clone was seen only a few times. This rearrangement joins TRBV4-1 to TRBJ1-2, with unresolved D. V lost 0 bases, J lost 1 base, and 12 bases lay in between. There are 16 residues in the CDR3. Germline V CDR1 and CDR2: MGHRA, YSYEKL. The CDR3 DNA sequence: TGCGCCAGCAGCCAAGATCAATCAGGAATTAACTATGGCTACACCTTC. Its protein product is CASSQDQSGINYGYTF.

As regards this clone: One end of the junction fails to match germline, which may point to a read error. V and J are TRBV7-8 and TRBJ2-7; tentatively, D is TRBD2 (5 bases). The CDR3 has 15 amino acids. Germline V lookup: CDR1 SGHVS, CDR2 FQNEAQ. This CDR3 reads CASTEDWPRSDEQYF. The CDR3 nucleotides are TGTGCCAGCACGGAGGACTGGCCCCGCTCCGACGAGCAGTACTTC.

This clone is a singleton in its sample. The rearrangement uses TRBV11-2 and TRBJ1-1; D ambiguous. Germline lookup yields CDR1 SGHAT and CDR2 FQNNGV. The CDR3 length is 14 residues. V gave up 0 bases and J gave up 4 bases, with 9 bases separating them. This CDR3 is CASSLEGGSTEAFF. The CDR3 nucleotides read TGTGCCAGCAGCTTAGAGGGTGGGAGCACTGAAGCTTTCTTT.